Listed here are 6 T cell receptor beta chains from one sample, sequenced in a study of tumor-infiltrating lymphocytes in primary liver carcinoma. A primer in the constant region served to generate TCR beta cDNA from approximately 460 ng of total RNA. TCR beta libraries came from three nested multiplex PCR rounds using slightly modified ARM-PCR. The opening two PCR rounds, about 11 cycles each, paired TRBV1-TRBV30 forward primers with a C-beta reverse primer. TCRdb redid the calling of the multiplex PCR reads with MiXCR, one entry per CDR3 protein. The sample comprises 250,000 to 350,000 distinct CDR3 sequences, approximately 58% of which are singletons, and over 15% rests with the top ten. The source of the blood RNA was unsorted whole blood, and germline DNA was extracted as well. Sequencing was performed on peripheral blood. Receptors were obtained from a woman under 40 with primary liver carcinoma and hepatitis B virus infection.

Turning to this clonotype: Its ends do not fully match the called genes, so a read error is possible. CDR3 sequence reads: CVSRYSGALALYEQYF. The CDR3 coding sequence is TGTGTCAGCAGATACTCCGGGGCCCTAGCGCTCTACGAGCAGTACTTC. This chain links TRBV6-6 with TRBJ2-7, with D tentatively TRBD2 (6 bases). This CDR3 comprises 16 residues. Looked up from germline, CDR1 is MNHNY and CDR2 is SVGAGI (reference sequence).

Comment on this clonotype: This may arise from a read error, as a much more abundant clone is one base away. The gene calls are TRBV6-1 and TRBJ2-7; a possible D gene is TRBD2 (6 bases). CDR1 MNHNS and CDR2 SASEGT come from the germline V gene. The CDR3 spans 14 residues. With 4 bases removed from V and 1 base from J, the gap between germline ends came to 11 bases. The CDR3 DNA is TGTGCCAGCAGTGGAGACGGGGGATCCTACGAGCAGTACTTC. Residues: CASSGDGGSYEQYF.

The table lists this clonotype with a few counts. A junction boundary mismatches the germline segment, possibly from a read error. The chain recombines TRBV10-3 with TRBJ2-2, with D possibly being TRBD2 (5 bases). Germline V gene sequence: CDR1 ENHRY, CDR2 SYGVKD. This CDR3 has 13 residues. CDR3 DNA: TGTGCCATCAGTCAAGGGAAACCCGGGGAACTGTTTTTT. Translation gives CAISQGKPGELFF.

The chain is built from TRBV7-8 and TRBJ1-1; possible D gene TRBD1, 5 bases. The V gene's germline CDR1 is SGHVS and CDR2 FQNEAQ. The CDR3 covers 14 residues. V shed 2 bases and J shed 4 bases, with 11 bases lying between them. Here the CDR3 reads CASSLRQGSTEAFF. The CDR3 nucleotides are TGTGCCAGCAGCTTACGGCAGGGAAGCACTGAAGCTTTCTTT.

With respect to this clonotype: A much larger clone differs from this one at a single base, so this may be a read error. In this CDR3 the conserved last residue, phenylalanine or tryptophan, is missing, so a read error is likely. The chain joins TRBV29-1 to TRBJ2-1; D is undetermined. This CDR3 is 13 amino acids long. V was shortened by 2 bases and J by 0 bases, with 5 bases between the two germline ends. CDR1 is SQVTM, CDR2 ANQGSEA, per germline. The DNA for the CDR3 is TGCAGCGTTGAACAGAGCTCCTACAATGAGCAGTTCTCC. It specifies CSVEQSSYNEQFS.

This clonotype was observed a handful of times. A much bigger clone sits one base away, suggesting this may be a read error. This chain uses TRBV6-5 with TRBJ1-1; D gene uncertain. Germline CDR1 is MNHEY and CDR2 is SVGAGI. V was clipped by 10 bases and J by 2 bases, with 14 bases between them. The CDR3 runs 13 residues. The CDR3 region has the DNA TGTGCCAACATTAGTTCAGAAAACACTGAAGCTTTCTTT. This encodes CANISSENTEAFF.